The 14 T cell receptor beta chains below were found in one sample sequenced in a study of blood T cell repertoires in COVID-19 (dated by TCRdb to the early 2020s). Libraries were constructed by the immunoSEQ multiplex PCR assay. TCRdb took this table from immuneACCESS and kept in-frame rearrangements with V and J called. Such tables lack part of the clones; where checked against another copy, unresolved V genes explain under half of the gap, and the rest is unexplained. The sample profile shows 150,000 to 200,000 clones; over 75% of them were found once. About 3% of the sample is in the top ten clones. The sample taken for sequencing was peripheral blood. Source of these receptors: an elderly woman with active or convalescent COVID-19.

The chain employs TRBV28 and TRBJ1-5, with TRBD1 matching 10 bases. CDR1 and CDR2 from the germline V gene are MDHEN and SYDVKM. After removal of 6 bases from V and 3 bases from J, the junction contained 14 bases not matched to a gene. The CDR3 is 18 residues long. The CDR3 DNA sequence: TGTGCCAGCAGCAACAAACTGATTGGGACAGGGGACAATCAGCCCCAGCATTTT. The encoded protein is CASSNKLIGTGDNQPQHF.

This chain links TRBV29-1 with TRBJ1-2; D uncertain. The ends were cut back, 4 bases at V and 7 bases at J, with 10 bases in the middle. The CDR3 loop spans 11 amino acids. CDR1 is SQVTM, CDR2 ANQGSEA, per germline. The CDR3 loop reads CSVAGVGGYTF. The DNA for the CDR3 is TGCAGCGTTGCGGGAGTTGGTGGCTACACCTTC. Filled out from reference TRBV29-1 and TRBJ1-2, the complete variable domain reads SAVISQKPSRDICQRGTSLTIQCQVDSQVTMMFWYRQQPGQSLTLIATANQGSEATYESGFVIDKFPISRPNLTFSTLTVSNMSPEDSSIYLCSVAGVGGYTFGSGTRLTVV.

V usage is TRBV28 and J usage is TRBJ2-7, with TRBD1 as a possible D gene (6 bases). Trimming removed 7 bases at V and 0 bases at J, with 13 bases between. The CDR3 covers 14 residues. Per germline, CDR1 MDHEN and CDR2 SYDVKM. The CDR3 here is CASIQGTSSYEQYF. The CDR3 coding sequence is TGTGCCAGCATTCAGGGGACAAGCTCCTACGAGCAGTACTTC.

The rearrangement joins TRBV30 to TRBJ1-1; D not certain. Germline V gene lookup returns CDR1 GTSNPN and CDR2 SVGIG (reference sequence). The CDR3 is made up of 11 amino acids. V lost 1 base and J 7 bases, leaving 7 bases between the germline ends. The CDR3 DNA is TGTGCCTGGAGTGAGAACTATGAAGCTTTCTTT. It specifies CAWSENYEAFF.

This clone has only a few counts. The chain employs TRBV30 and TRBJ2-3; 9 bases match TRBD1. The J segment lost 3 bases and the V segment lost 6 bases, leaving 4 bases of the junction unmatched. This CDR3 region has 13 residues. From germline, CDR1 is GTSNPN and CDR2 SVGIG (reference sequence). CDR3: CACNRGLTDTQYF. In DNA, the CDR3 is TGTGCCTGCAACAGGGGGCTGACAGATACGCAGTATTTT.

The rearrangement uses TRBV7-9 and TRBJ1-1, with 7 bases aligning to TRBD1. The CDR3 loop spans 15 amino acids. The ends lost 5 bases at V and 1 base at J; junction bases unmatched: 7. Germline V CDR1 and CDR2: SEHNR, FQNEAQ (reference sequence). CDR3 sequence: CASSPDRLGNTEAFF. The CDR3 DNA sequence: TGTGCCAGCAGCCCGGACAGGCTGGGGAACACTGAAGCTTTCTTT. Full variable domain (remainder filled in from reference TRBV7-9 and TRBJ1-1): DTGVSQNPRHKITKRGQNVTFRCDPISEHNRLYWYRQTLGQGPEFLTYFQNEAQLEKSRLLSDRFSAERPKGSFSTLEIQRTEQGDSAMYLCASSPDRLGNTEAFFGQGTRLTVV.

The chain uses TRBV4-1 and TRBJ1-2; TRBD1 is a possible D gene (5 bases). CDR1 and CDR2 from the germline V gene are MGHRA and YSYEKL. CDR3 length: 15 amino acids. Trimming cost V 2 bases and J 4 bases, with 14 bases left between them. CDR3 residues: CASSQRAGGGYGYTF. The CDR3 DNA sequence: TGCGCCAGCAGCCAACGAGCCGGGGGTGGCTATGGCTACACCTTC.

This chain links TRBV15 with TRBJ1-5; TRBD1 aligns across 7 bases. CDR3 length equals 15 residues. In germline, CDR1 is LNHNV, CDR2 YYDKDF (reference sequence). The trim removed 3 bases at V and 7 bases at J, leaving 9 bases unmatched. CDR3: CATSSHRQGEQPQHF. The CDR3 region has the DNA TGTGCCACCAGCAGCCACCGACAGGGCGAGCAGCCCCAGCATTTT.

This chain connects TRBV18 to TRBJ2-7; 8 bases match TRBD1. The CDR3 has 13 amino acids. With 4 bases clipped from V and 6 bases from J, the junction kept 5 bases outside the gene matches. Germline V CDR1 and CDR2: KGHSH, LQKENI. In DNA, the CDR3 is TGTGCCAGCTCACGGGGGACAGGTTTCGAGCAGTACTTC. Encoded protein: CASSRGTGFEQYF. Together with reference TRBV18 and TRBJ2-7, the CDR3 gives the full variable domain: NAGVMQNPRHLVRRRGQEARLRCSPMKGHSHVYWYRQLPEEGLKFMVYLQKENIIDESGMPKERFSAEFPKEGPSILRIQQVVRGDSAAYFCASSRGTGFEQYFGPGTRLTVT.

The rearrangement uses TRBV28 and TRBJ1-1; D possibly corresponds to TRBD1 (6 bases). Trimming removed 3 bases from V and 0 bases from J, with 20 bases in between. The CDR3 loop spans 18 amino acids. Germline V gives CDR1 MDHEN, CDR2 SYDVKM. The CDR3 nucleotides are TGTGCCAGCAGTTTTATCCCCAGCTCCAGGGGTATGAACACTGAAGCTTTCTTT. It encodes CASSFIPSSRGMNTEAFF.

V is TRBV6-5 and J is TRBJ1-1; maybe TRBD1 (5 bases). Germline V gene sequence: CDR1 MNHEY, CDR2 SVGAGI. Trimming left V 2 bases short and J 9 bases short, with 13 bases between. The CDR3 length is 13 residues. CDR3 DNA sequence: TGTGCCAGCAGTTACCGGGCACAGGTCAAAGCTTTCTTT. Its translation is CASSYRAQVKAFF.

The rearrangement uses TRBV6-4 and TRBJ2-2; D remains unclear. The V gene's germline CDR1 is MRHNA and CDR2 SNTAGT. The CDR3 has 13 amino acids. Trimming removed 1 base from V and 6 bases from J, with 6 bases in between. CDR3 DNA: TGTGCCAGCAGTGACTTTAGATCCGGGGAGCTGTTTTTT. Translating it yields CASSDFRSGELFF.

The V and J genes are TRBV7-2 and TRBJ1-5, with D possibly TRBD1 on 6 matching bases. Trimming removed 0 bases from V and 3 bases from J, with 9 bases in between. The CDR3 is made up of 15 amino acids. CDR1 and CDR2 from the germline V gene are SGHTA and FQGNSA. CDR3 in amino acids: CASSLAWGPNQPQHF. The CDR3, as DNA: TGTGCCAGCAGCTTAGCGTGGGGGCCCAATCAGCCCCAGCATTTT.

The V and J genes are TRBV6-4 and TRBJ1-5; D might be TRBD1 (6 bases). CDR3 length: 13 amino acids. Between the trimmed V and J ends, which lost 4 bases and 7 bases, there was a span of 11 bases. Germline V gene lookup returns CDR1 MRHNA and CDR2 SNTAGT. CDR3 protein: CASSGGPGQPQHF. In DNA form, the CDR3 reads TGTGCCAGCAGTGGGGGGCCGGGGCAGCCCCAGCATTTT.